This T cell receptor (beta chain) was documented in a study of CD8+ T cells in alopecia areata. Study at large: Patients received oral tofacitinib, 5 to 10 mg twice daily, for moderate-to-severe alopecia areata.

Isolation of CD4+ and CD8+ T cells from PBMCs was achieved by sorting. The CDR3 extends over 13 amino acids. Germline V gene lookup returns CDR1 MNHEY and CDR2 SMNVEV (reference sequence). The trim removed 5 bases at V and 6 bases at J, leaving 5 bases unmatched. Worth noting for this clone: Its antigen is currently unknown.

General study findings and limits: Normal skin's resident alphabeta T cells are sequenced alongside lesional scalp T cells.

Sequencing used cDNA as its template, made by extracting RNA and reverse transcribing it. Produced via immunoSEQ multiplex PCR; TCRdb's table is partial and in-frame only. The sample records roughly 140,000 clones, approximately 49% being singletons. The receptor was isolated from a human donor with alopecia areata. The chain carries TRBV27 and TRBJ1-2, with 8 bases that match TRBD1. The sample consisted of CD4+ T cells sorted from blood, taken at week 0. The CDR3 DNA reads TGTGCCAGCAGTGTCGGACAGGGAAATGGCTACACCTTC. It is translated as CASSVGQGNGYTF.